The 21 T cell receptor beta chains below all came from one sample that was sequenced in a study of T-cell memory formation after mild COVID-19. TCRdb called the 5' RACE reads again in MiXCR, with one record for every CDR3 protein. The table has approximately 340,000 distinct CDR3 sequences, 10% to 15% seen once; the top ten hold 20% to 25%. The specimen sequenced was PBMCs or a T cell subset sorted from them (not recorded which). Source of these receptors: a man between 18 and 35 years old who had mild COVID-19 (a few samples of this study predate the infection). Cell type and time point are not known.

This chain connects TRBV4-3 to TRBJ2-2; D might be TRBD1 (5 bases). Germline CDR1 reads LGHNA; CDR2 reads YSLEER. The ends were cut back, 2 bases at V and 5 bases at J, with 12 bases in the middle. The CDR3 is 15 residues long. The CDR3, as DNA: TGCGCCAGCAGCCAAAAAGGAACAGGAACCGGGGAGCTGTTTTTT. This encodes CASSQKGTGTGELFF.

The chain uses TRBV25-1 and TRBJ2-1; 8 nucleotides match TRBD1. The germline gives CDR1 MGHDK, CDR2 SYGVNS. The CDR3 is made up of 19 amino acids. V trimming: 4 bases; J trimming: 8 bases; junction bases outside the gene matches: 22. The CDR3: CASSGNRGIGLPPHHEQFF. The CDR3, as DNA: TGTGCCAGCAGTGGGAACAGGGGGATCGGACTACCCCCCCACCATGAGCAGTTCTTC.

This clonotype has a count of ten or more. This rearrangement joins TRBV5-1 to TRBJ2-7; D is possibly TRBD2 (5 bases). This CDR3 is 14 amino acids long. V was pared by 2 bases and J by 0 bases, with 9 bases between. Germline V gene sequence: CDR1 SGHRS, CDR2 YFSETQ. This CDR3 reads CASSLQRGSYEQYF. The CDR3 DNA reads as TGCGCCAGCAGCTTACAACGGGGCTCCTACGAGCAGTACTTC.

The chain couples TRBV27 to TRBJ2-1, with no clear D. Germline V lookup: CDR1 MNHEY, CDR2 SMNVEV (reference sequence). Trimming took 3 bases from V and 0 from J, leaving 12 bases between them. The CDR3 has 16 residues. The CDR3 sequence is CASSFFTDTSYNEQFF. CDR3 bases: TGTGCCAGCAGTTTCTTTACCGATACCTCCTACAATGAGCAGTTCTTC.

J is TRBJ1-6 and V is TRBV3-1; a possible D gene is TRBD1 (6 bases). The germline CDR1 and CDR2 sequences are LGHDT and YNNKEL (reference sequence). The CDR3 length is 14 residues. Trimming shortened V by 4 bases and J by 9 bases, and 13 bases separated the two germline ends. In DNA, the CDR3 is TGTGCCAGCAGCCTCGGACAGCGGGTTTCACCCCTCCACTTT. Its protein product is CASSLGQRVSPLHF.

This clonotype has at least ten counts. The chain joins TRBV5-6 to TRBJ2-1; D remains unclear. V gave up 0 bases and J gave up 7 bases, with 11 bases separating them. The CDR3 sequence is 14 residues long. The germline V gene encodes CDR1 SGHDT and CDR2 YYEEEE. In DNA, the CDR3 is TGTGCCAGCAGCTTGGGAAGTAGAGAGAATGAGCAGTTCTTC. It specifies CASSLGSRENEQFF.

This clonotype appeared a few times. The V gene is TRBV10-3, the J gene TRBJ1-2; the D is unclear. Germline V gene sequence: CDR1 ENHRY, CDR2 SYGVKD. Trimming took off 7 bases at V and 0 bases at J, with 12 bases between the two ends. The CDR3 is made up of 14 amino acids. The CDR3 loop reads CAIKNSIANYGYTF. CDR3 DNA sequence: TGTGCCATCAAAAACAGTATAGCTAACTATGGCTACACCTTC.

This clonotype occurred once. This chain connects TRBV12-3 or TRBV12-4 to TRBJ1-5; the D gene is possibly TRBD1 (5 bases). V lost 6 bases to trimming and J lost 3 bases, with 18 bases between them. The CDR3 runs to 16 residues. CDR3 residues: CASRPGANSPNQPQHF. The CDR3 DNA sequence: TGTGCCAGCAGACCCGGGGCCAATTCCCCCAATCAGCCCCAGCATTTT.

This clonotype was observed a few times. The gene calls are TRBV12-3 or TRBV12-4 and TRBJ2-7; TRBD1 aligns across 9 bases. The CDR3 has 14 amino acids. V gave up 6 bases and J gave up 3 bases; unmatched junction bases: 6. The CDR3 protein is CASRGQGWGYEQYF. The CDR3 nucleotides are TGTGCCAGCAGGGGACAGGGTTGGGGCTACGAGCAGTACTTC.

This clonotype was found many times. The rearrangement links TRBV20-1 to TRBJ1-5; a possible D gene is TRBD1 (6 bases). This CDR3 is built from 16 residues. Germline V gene data show CDR1 as DFQATT and CDR2 as SNEGSKA (reference sequence). Trimming took off 2 bases at V and 2 bases at J, with 16 bases between the two ends. DNA of the CDR3: TGCAGTGCTAGATCGGGGGCAGGGTACGGCAATCAGCCCCAGCATTTT. It translates to CSARSGAGYGNQPQHF.

The V and J genes are TRBV2 and TRBJ1-2; unclear D gene. The length of the CDR3 is 15 residues. Trimming left V 7 bases short and J 4 bases short, with 19 bases between. CDR1 is SNHLY and CDR2 is FYNNEI in the germline V gene. The CDR3 DNA follows: TGTGCCAGCACCTTGAGTCGGGCGGAGGCCTATGGCTACACCTTC. Residues: CASTLSRAEAYGYTF. Combining the CDR3 with reference TRBV2 and TRBJ1-2 gives the whole variable domain EPEVTQTPSHQVTQMGQEVILRCVPISNHLYFYWYRQILGQKVEFLVSFYNNEISEKSEIFDDQFSVERPDGSNFTLKIRSTKLEDSAMYFCASTLSRAEAYGYTFGSGTRLTVV.

The sample holds many counts of this clonotype. The V gene is TRBV7-2, the J gene TRBJ2-7; weak D call: TRBD1 (6 bases). In germline, CDR1 is SGHTA, CDR2 FQGNSA. Trimming left V 3 bases short and J 2 bases short, with 11 bases between. This CDR3 contains 14 residues. This chain's CDR3 is CASSLGTKTYEQYF. The CDR3 nucleotides read TGTGCCAGCAGCTTGGGGACAAAAACCTACGAGCAGTACTTC.

The J gene is TRBJ2-3, the V gene TRBV7-2; tentative D call: TRBD1 (6 bases). There are 16 residues in the CDR3. Trimming cost V 5 bases and J 3 bases, with 18 bases left between them. Germline loops: CDR1 SGHTA, CDR2 FQGNSA. CDR3 coding DNA: TGTGCCAGCAGCCCAACTTGGGGGCTCAGGACAGATACGCAGTATTTT. It yields the protein CASSPTWGLRTDTQYF.

This clonotype was detected a few times. The gene calls are TRBV29-1 and TRBJ2-1; 14 bases agree with TRBD2. The CDR3 runs to 14 residues. V shed 7 bases and J 6 bases; nucleotides not matched to a gene: 5. Per the germline V gene, CDR1 is SQVTM and CDR2 is ANQGSEA. CDR3: CSAATSGGANEQFF. CDR3 nucleotides: TGCAGCGCCGCGACTAGCGGGGGGGCCAATGAGCAGTTCTTC.

Many counts were recorded for this clonotype. The chain links TRBV28 to TRBJ1-1; the D is unclear. The CDR3 runs to 11 residues. Germline V lookup: CDR1 MDHEN, CDR2 SYDVKM. V was shortened by 5 bases and J by 4 bases, with 5 bases between the two germline ends. In DNA, the CDR3 is TGTGCCAGCAGTGTTAGCACTGAAGCTTTCTTT. Protein sequence: CASSVSTEAFF.

This clonotype has a handful of counts. The genes are TRBV20-1 and TRBJ2-7; D not certain. The germline gives CDR1 DFQATT, CDR2 SNEGSKA (reference sequence). There are 13 residues in the CDR3. V was cut by 5 bases and J by 6 bases, with 17 bases left in between. CDR3 amino acids: CSAVRTAMGEQYF. The CDR3 bases are TGCAGTGCTGTACGGACGGCGATGGGCGAGCAGTACTTC.

The V gene is TRBV7-2, the J gene TRBJ1-5, with D hard to call. Germline CDR1 and CDR2: SGHTA and FQGNSA. The V end was cut by 6 bases, the J end by 5 bases, with 11 bases between. CDR3 size: 13 residues. The DNA for the CDR3 is TGTGCCAGCAGGGCGAATTGGGATCAGCCCCAGCATTTT. Encoded protein: CASRANWDQPQHF.

This clonotype was seen repeatedly, ten times or more. This sequence joins TRBV12-3 or TRBV12-4 and TRBJ2-2; the D gene could be TRBD1 or TRBD2 (5 bases each). V lost 6 bases and J 4 bases, leaving 9 bases between the germline ends. The CDR3 is 13 residues long. Here the CDR3 DNA reads TGTGCCAGCAGGGGGGACGGCACCGGGGAGCTGTTTTTT. This gives the protein CASRGDGTGELFF.

The gene calls are TRBV20-1 and TRBJ1-1; D is possibly TRBD1 (5 bases). Germline V gives CDR1 DFQATT, CDR2 SNEGSKA (reference sequence). The CDR3 contains 12 residues. Deletions cut 3 bases from V and 1 base from J, with 6 bases between. The CDR3 spells CSARGQNTEAFF. For the CDR3, the DNA is TGCAGTGCTAGGGGGCAGAACACTGAAGCTTTCTTT.

A few counts support this clonotype. This sequence joins TRBV6-1 and TRBJ2-2; the match to TRBD1 covers 10 bases. Germline V gene sequence: CDR1 MNHNS, CDR2 SASEGT. This CDR3 region has 17 residues. V dropped 3 bases and J dropped 0; count of bases not matched to a gene: 4. CDR3 DNA sequence: TGTGCCAGCAGTGAGTCCGGGACAGGGGCGAACACCGGGGAGCTGTTTTTT. It yields the protein CASSESGTGANTGELFF.

This chain uses TRBV5-1 with TRBJ2-5; D gene uncertain. CDR1 is SGHRS, CDR2 YFSETQ, per germline. CDR3 size: 15 residues. V gave up 4 bases and J gave up 5 bases, with 18 bases separating them. The CDR3 nucleotides are TGCGCCAGCAGCCCCGAATTCGGCGGTAGGGAGACCCAGTACTTC. It yields the protein CASSPEFGGRETQYF.